One sample yielded the 32 T cell receptor beta chains listed below, sequenced in a study of regulatory T cells in long-lasting Graves disease. Time point indicated: newly diagnosed GD, antithyroid drugs for less than 3 months. The TCR library was made from RNA extracted from PBMCs. Libraries of TCR beta came from iRepertoire HTBI primers plus Arm-PCR of CDR3 regions. TCRdb analysed the multiplex PCR reads with MiXCR anew, one entry per CDR3 protein. This table has roughly 500,000 distinct CDR3 sequences, approximately 15% appearing once. A further study also used this sample, focusing on T cells in Graves' hyperthyroidism and ophthalmopathy.

This material consisted of peripheral blood mononuclear cells (PBMCs), taken at new diagnosis, from a patient treated with antithyroid drugs. All receptors derive from a man aged 25-45 years with Graves disease.

This clonotype was seen ten or more times. The CDR3 nucleotides read TGTGCCAGCACCGGGGGGGGAAGAGAGCAGTTCTTC. Translated, it gives CASTGGGREQFF. This rearrangement joins TRBV2 to TRBJ2-1; 8 bases are a match to TRBD2. The junction had 6 bases not matched to a gene; V was cut back by 7 bases and J by 10 bases. This CDR3 region has 12 residues. Germline CDR1 SNHLY, CDR2 FYNNEI.

With regard to this clonotype: With only one base between it and a far larger clone, this is likely a read error. The chain employs TRBV2 and TRBJ2-3; D not resolved. The J call may be faulty, since TRBJ2-7 better matches the DNA end. The CDR3 spans 13 residues. In germline, CDR1 is SNHLY, CDR2 FYNNEI. This CDR3 is CASRVTSNNEQYF. In DNA, the CDR3 is TGTGCCAGCCGCGTCACTTCGAACAATGAGCAGTACTTC.

This clonotype was detected many times. The chain has TRBV10-3 and TRBJ2-7, with D perhaps matching TRBD1 (5 bases). The CDR3 contains 15 residues. The germline CDR1 and CDR2 sequences are ENHRY and SYGVKD. Trimming shortened V by 3 bases and J by 0 bases, and 12 bases separated the two germline ends. CDR3 in DNA: TGTGCCATCAGTGATCAGGGCCCTAGCTCCTACGAGCAGTACTTC. Translating gives CAISDQGPSSYEQYF.

At least ten counts were recorded for this clonotype. J is TRBJ1-1 and V is TRBV9; TRBD1 agrees at 7 bases. Unmatched junction bases numbered 9, after V lost 4 bases and J lost 3 bases. CDR3 length: 15 residues. Germline CDR1 is SGDLS and CDR2 is YYNGEE. The chain's CDR3 is CASSPVGQGDTEAFF. The CDR3 DNA reads TGTGCCAGCAGCCCCGTGGGCCAGGGGGACACTGAAGCTTTCTTT.

This clonotype has a count of ten or more. The rearrangement joins TRBV24-1 to TRBJ1-2, with D unclear. Trimming took off 3 bases at V and 4 bases at J, with 11 bases between the two ends. The CDR3 consists of 14 residues. Germline V gene lookup returns CDR1 KGHDR and CDR2 SFDVKD. For the CDR3, the DNA is TGTGCCACCAGTGATCGATCCAGGAGCTATGGCTACACCTTC. Encoded protein: CATSDRSRSYGYTF.

The chain employs TRBV18 and TRBJ1-1, with unresolved D. The CDR3 is 15 amino acids. With 2 bases removed from V and 3 bases from J, the gap between germline ends came to 13 bases. Germline V gene sequence: CDR1 KGHSH, CDR2 LQKENI. CDR3 protein: CASSPATNSYTEAFF. The CDR3 DNA follows: TGTGCCAGCTCACCAGCCACAAATAGTTACACTGAAGCTTTCTTT.

This clonotype occurred many times. This chain connects TRBV11-2 to TRBJ2-5, with D maybe TRBD1 (5 bases). CDR1 is SGHAT and CDR2 is FQNNGV in the germline V gene. The CDR3 consists of 12 residues. Trimming cost V 5 bases and J 5 bases, with 9 bases left between them. CDR3 in amino acids: CASSPPGETQYF. The CDR3 coding sequence is TGTGCCAGCAGCCCGCCAGGGGAGACCCAGTACTTC.

This clonotype was seen many times. The chain combines TRBV12-3 or TRBV12-4 with TRBJ2-3; D not certain. The CDR3 is made up of 16 amino acids. V shed 7 bases and J shed 1 base, with 18 bases lying between them. CDR3 in amino acids: CASTHRLGGGTDTQYF. The CDR3 bases are TGTGCCAGCACTCATAGGCTGGGCGGAGGCACAGATACGCAGTATTTT.

In this sample, this clonotype turned up a few times. This chain joins TRBV14 and TRBJ1-1, with D maybe TRBD1 (6 bases). This CDR3 has 14 residues. V was clipped by 4 bases and J by 11 bases, with 20 bases between them. Germline V gives CDR1 SGHDN, CDR2 FVKESK. The CDR3 DNA reads as TGTGCCAGCAGCCTCCAACAGGGAGGGTACGGTGCTTTCTTT. Translating gives CASSLQQGGYGAFF.

This clonotype was counted once. The V and J genes are TRBV5-1 and TRBJ2-1; 8 bases are a match to TRBD2. This CDR3 has 17 residues. Trimming at V came to 7 bases and at J to 0 bases, leaving 12 bases not matched to a gene. Germline lookup yields CDR1 SGHRS and CDR2 YFSETQ. The CDR3 sequence is CASGSPGLVGSYNEQFF. The CDR3 bases are TGCGCCAGCGGCTCCCCGGGACTAGTAGGCTCCTACAATGAGCAGTTCTTC. Supplemented by reference TRBV5-1 and TRBJ2-1, the full variable domain reads KAGVTQTPRYLIKTRGQQVTLSCSPISGHRSVSWYQQTPGQGLQFLFEYFSETQRNKGNFPGRFSGRQFSNSRSEMNVSTLELGDSALYLCASGSPGLVGSYNEQFFGPGTRLTVL.

This clonotype is classed as medium-sized. V usage is TRBV7-2 and J usage is TRBJ2-3, with no clear D. Trimming pared 4 bases from V and 6 bases from J, leaving 17 bases between. Germline CDR1 SGHTA, CDR2 FQGNSA. The CDR3 is 15 residues long. The CDR3 here is CASSYYTGGLDTQYF. In nucleotides, the CDR3 is TGTGCCAGCAGCTACTATACTGGTGGGCTGGATACGCAGTATTTT.

This chain links TRBV9 with TRBJ1-1, with 7 nucleotides matching TRBD1. Unmatched junction bases numbered 11, after V lost 0 bases and J lost 0 bases. CDR1 and CDR2 from the germline V gene are SGDLS and YYNGEE. CDR3 size: 18 residues. The CDR3 reads CASSVAQDRPRVNTEAFF. CDR3 nucleotides: TGTGCCAGCAGCGTAGCTCAGGACAGGCCTAGGGTGAACACTGAAGCTTTCTTT.

This clonotype was counted ten times or more. This chain joins TRBV2 and TRBJ2-5; TRBD1 matches at 7 bases. Germline CDR1 and CDR2: SNHLY and FYNNEI. The trim removed 10 bases at V and 2 bases at J, leaving 13 bases unmatched. The CDR3 runs to 15 residues. CDR3 sequence reads: CATQGGLGQQETQYF. The CDR3 DNA is TGTGCCACCCAAGGAGGACTGGGACAGCAAGAGACCCAGTACTTC.

This clonotype was seen at least ten times. The J gene is TRBJ2-7, the V gene TRBV29-1, with 9 bases aligning to TRBD2. Germline lookup yields CDR1 SQVTM and CDR2 ANQGSEA. Trimming took 0 bases from V and 5 from J; bases not matched to a gene: 5. CDR3 length: 14 residues. The CDR3: CSVEEQREVHEQYF. In DNA, the CDR3 is TGCAGCGTTGAAGAACAGCGGGAGGTCCACGAGCAGTACTTC.

The table lists this clonotype with many counts. The chain joins TRBV6-2 or TRBV6-3 to TRBJ2-7; D is possibly TRBD2 (6 bases). V lost 0 bases, J lost 7 bases, and 13 bases lay in between. The CDR3 runs to 14 residues. Germline V gene sequence: CDR1 MNHEY, CDR2 SVGEGT. The CDR3 loop is CASSYSGTQREQYF. CDR3 coding DNA: TGTGCCAGCAGTTACTCCGGGACTCAGAGAGAGCAGTACTTC.

This clonotype was detected ten times or more. This chain connects TRBV12-3 or TRBV12-4 to TRBJ2-7; TRBD2 aligns across 9 bases. Germline trimming cut 5 bases from V and 7 bases from J; bases unmatched to any gene: 15. This CDR3 is built from 16 residues. The CDR3 region has the DNA TGTGCCAGCAGTGACAGACTAGCGGTTGTCAGAGGGGAGCAGTACTTC. It is translated as CASSDRLAVVRGEQYF.

This clonotype was seen repeatedly, ten times or more. The gene calls are TRBV3-1 and TRBJ1-1; D is ambiguous. This CDR3 contains 13 residues. V lost 0 bases to trimming and J lost 5 bases, with 7 bases between them. Germline CDR1 and CDR2: LGHDT and YNNKEL (reference sequence). CDR3 nucleotide sequence: TGTGCCAGCAGCCAAGATCCCGGAACTGAAGCTTTCTTT. Its translation is CASSQDPGTEAFF.

This clonotype was found many times. The J gene is TRBJ1-6, the V gene TRBV3-1; possibly TRBD1 for D (6 bases). Looked up from germline, CDR1 is LGHDT and CDR2 is YNNKEL (reference sequence). Between the trimmed V and J ends, which lost 4 bases and 8 bases, there was a span of 15 bases. This CDR3 region has 15 residues. The CDR3 DNA reads as TGTGCCAGCAGCCGTTCACAGGGCGGTGATTCACCCCTCCACTTT. Translated, it gives CASSRSQGGDSPLHF.

The CDR3 DNA sequence: TGTGCCAGCAGCCCCCTCCCAGGCAGGAACAGACAATCTAACTATGGCTACACCTTC. The encoded protein is CASSPLPGRNRQSNYGYTF. V is TRBV14 and J is TRBJ1-2; D unclear. Germline loops: CDR1 SGHDN, CDR2 FVKESK. V was cut by 4 bases and J by 0 bases, with 24 bases left in between. The CDR3 sequence is 19 residues long.

On this clonotype: One junction end does not reproduce the germline sequence, and a read error may be involved. The V and J genes are TRBV7-7 and TRBJ2-2; D is ambiguous. The V gene's germline CDR1 is SSHAT and CDR2 FNYEAQ (reference sequence). This CDR3 spans 14 amino acids. CDR3 in amino acids: CASSPFESTGELFF. The CDR3 DNA is TGTGCTAGCAGCCCCTTCGAGTCAACCGGGGAGCTGTTTTTT.

This clonotype was picked up a small number of times. The V gene is TRBV12-3 or TRBV12-4, the J gene TRBJ2-3, with 7 bases fitting TRBD2. V trimming: 8 bases; J trimming: 2 bases; junction bases outside the gene matches: 13. This CDR3 region has 16 residues. This chain's CDR3 is CASGLGRSTYTDTQYF. CDR3 bases: TGTGCCAGCGGACTCGGGAGGTCGACTTACACAGATACGCAGTATTTT.

This clonotype was found many times. The chain joins TRBV29-1 to TRBJ1-1, with 7 bases lining up with TRBD1. Germline CDR1 reads SQVTM; CDR2 reads ANQGSEA. The CDR3 consists of 12 residues. V was pared by 8 bases and J by 2 bases, with 5 bases of the junction left unmatched. CDR3 amino acids: CSLTGVNTEAFF. In nucleotides, the CDR3 is TGCAGCCTTACAGGGGTAAACACTGAAGCTTTCTTT.

The chain joins TRBV30 to TRBJ2-7; D uncertain. CDR1 and CDR2 (germline): GTSNPN, SVGIG (reference sequence). There are 12 residues in the CDR3. V shed 2 bases and J shed 2 bases, with 7 bases lying between them. The CDR3 DNA is TGTGCCTGGAGTCCCAAGCCCTACGAGCAGTACTTC. Amino acid sequence: CAWSPKPYEQYF.

This clonotype was detected many times. The chain uses TRBV2 and TRBJ2-1; TRBD2 matches at 7 bases. This CDR3 spans 13 amino acids. CDR1 is SNHLY, CDR2 FYNNEI, per germline. V shed 7 bases, J shed 3 bases, and the junction held 3 bases outside the gene matches. The CDR3 DNA sequence: TGTGCCAGCACCCGGGAGGTCTACAATGAGCAGTTCTTC. It translates to CASTREVYNEQFF.

The gene calls are TRBV24-1 and TRBJ2-7; D uncertain. There are 17 residues in the CDR3. The germline V and J ends were trimmed by 3 bases and 3 bases, with 20 bases remaining between them. The germline V gene has CDR1 KGHDR and CDR2 SFDVKD. CDR3 coding DNA: TGTGCCACCAGTGATGACCCTCTTGTCCTCCCTCTCTACGAGCAGTACTTC. This codes for CATSDDPLVLPLYEQYF.

Ten or more counts support this clonotype. The chain combines TRBV2 with TRBJ2-5; TRBD1 might be the D (6 bases). Per the germline V gene, CDR1 is SNHLY and CDR2 is FYNNEI. Trimming removed 7 bases from V and 0 bases from J, with 9 bases in between. The CDR3 sequence is 13 residues long. The chain's CDR3 is CASNTGYQETQYF. CDR3 DNA: TGTGCCAGCAATACAGGGTACCAAGAGACCCAGTACTTC. Supplemented by reference TRBV2 and TRBJ2-5, the full variable domain reads EPEVTQTPSHQVTQMGQEVILRCVPISNHLYFYWYRQILGQKVEFLVSFYNNEISEKSEIFDDQFSVERPDGSNFTLKIRSTKLEDSAMYFCASNTGYQETQYFGPGTRLLVL.

As for this clonotype: This may be a read error, as it is one base from a much larger clone. This CDR3 fails to terminate in the conserved phenylalanine or tryptophan, so it likely reflects a read error. This sequence joins TRBV12-3 or TRBV12-4 and TRBJ2-4, with D possibly being TRBD1 (6 bases). This CDR3 spans 12 amino acids. V was shortened by 0 bases and J by 12 bases, with 9 bases between the two germline ends. CDR3 region: CASSLAQGSQYL. CDR3 in DNA: TGTGCCAGCAGTTTAGCACAGGGTTCTCAGTACCTC.

This clonotype was recorded many times. The chain recombines TRBV12-3 or TRBV12-4 with TRBJ2-1; D call uncertain. The ends were cut back, 6 bases at V and 10 bases at J, with 10 bases in the middle. CDR3 size: 11 residues. Written as DNA, the CDR3 is TGTGCCAGCAGACTCGTTGGGGAGCAGTTCTTC. Its translation: CASRLVGEQFF.

This clonotype was detected only a few times. The chain joins TRBV7-2 to TRBJ1-6, with D possibly being TRBD1 (6 bases). The V end was cut by 2 bases, the J end by 5 bases, with 16 bases between. CDR3 length equals 17 residues. The germline V gene encodes CDR1 SGHTA and CDR2 FQGNSA. The CDR3 DNA sequence: TGTGCCAGCAGCTTATCAGGGGCGTCGTCGGATAATTCACCCCTCCACTTT. This encodes CASSLSGASSDNSPLHF.

This clonotype was detected a few times. The V and J genes are TRBV19 and TRBJ2-7; D gene uncertain. The length of the CDR3 is 15 residues. V gave up 3 bases and J gave up 1 base, with 13 bases separating them. Per germline, CDR1 LNHDA and CDR2 SQIVND (reference sequence). The CDR3 DNA reads TGTGCCAGTAGTATCATCCGGACCGCATCCTACGAGCAGTACTTC. Translated, it gives CASSIIRTASYEQYF.

The chain links TRBV9 to TRBJ2-3; 11 bases are a match to TRBD2. Germline CDR1 is SGDLS and CDR2 is YYNGEE. The CDR3 length is 16 residues. The J segment lost 5 bases and the V segment lost 0 bases, leaving 5 bases of the junction unmatched. DNA for the CDR3: TGTGCCAGCAGCGTAGGGAGTAGCGGGAGGGGAGATACGCAGTATTTT. This codes for CASSVGSSGRGDTQYF.

This clonotype was detected many times. The V gene is TRBV12-3 or TRBV12-4, the J gene TRBJ1-6, with D tentatively TRBD1 (5 bases). The CDR3 contains 11 residues. The V end lost 3 bases, the J end lost 14 bases, and 8 bases lay between the germline ends. CDR3 sequence (DNA): TGTGCCAGCAGTTTGGGACCAGCCCTCCACTTT. Amino acids: CASSLGPALHF.